The TCR beta chain described here comes from a study of low-dose radiotherapy and immunotherapy resistance in tumors. The CDR3 totals 16 residues. TRAV- and TRBV-specific primers primed first-strand cDNA, covering alpha and beta chains. Using a constant-region primer together with a V-primer adapter, TCRs were subjected to about 20 PCR cycles of amplification. Each CDR3 protein is one row after TCRdb ran MiXCR on the reads. This table has 60,000 to 75,000 distinct CDR3 sequences, roughly 29% appearing once. Time point given: before trial treatment. This clonotype was counted many times. The TCR sequence derives from a male donor with rectosigmoid adenocarcinoma. Sequenced here: PBMCs, sampled before treatment. V gene TRBV12-1 combines with J gene TRBJ2-1; the table names TRBD2, a call not compared with the DNA. TRBV12-1 is labeled a pseudogene. The CDR3, as DNA: TGTGCCAGCAGCGTCCTAGCGCCTAGCTCCTACAATGAGCAGTTCTTC. Translation: CASSVLAPSSYNEQFF.